The clone carrying this T cell receptor beta chain was picked up a small number of times. No antigen is known for it. This sample is drawn from a study of identical twins. The study, taken as a whole, reports: Low generation-probability sequences were in excess among twin-shared out-of-frame alpha sequences. Conclusions relied on cross-sectional statistical analysis, not following the same donors. Invariant MAIT and iNKT cells could partly confound zero-insertion analyses.

TCRdb reanalysed the 5' RACE reads using MiXCR and keeps one entry per CDR3 protein. Counted here are 600,000 to 850,000 distinct CDR3 sequences, about 20% occurring once; the ten biggest clones make up approximately 14%. The V gene end was trimmed by 4 bases and the J gene end by 0 bases; junction bases not matched to a gene: 5. Per the germline V gene, CDR1 is DFQATT and CDR2 is SNEGSKA (reference sequence). The CDR3 consists of 16 residues. Another study also made use of these data, one on T cells expressing NK-cell markers. As reported in that work: Sequencing of TCR beta repertoires drew on sorted CD3+CD56+NKG2C+, CD3+CD56+NKG2C- and CD3+CD56-NKG2C+ T cells.

What was sequenced was PBMCs. This TCR came from a woman under 30 in good health. The J gene is TRBJ2-1, the V gene TRBV20-1; 11 bases are a match to TRBD2. CDR3: CSATMTSGASYNEQFF. For the CDR3, the DNA is TGCAGTGCTACAATGACTAGCGGGGCCTCCTACAATGAGCAGTTCTTC.